The 8 T cell receptor beta chains given below trace back to one sample, sequenced in a study of high-grade serous ovarian cancer treatment subgroups. The assay was immunoSEQ multiplex PCR, and TCRdb's table has in-frame clones only and misses some. The sample yields fewer than 8,500 clones, around 79% seen once. Tumor samples were taken before definitive surgery or chemotherapy. Sequencing used tumor tissue. These receptors all stem from a human donor with high-grade serous ovarian cancer.

Here the CDR3 reads CASSLGAAGGPSETQYF. CDR3 bases: TGCGCCAGCAGCTTGGGGGCAGCGGGAGGGCCCTCAGAGACCCAGTACTTC. The chain carries TRBV5-1 and TRBJ2-5; 10 positions match TRBD2. Trimming removed 0 bases from V and 4 bases from J; junction bases left unmatched: 9. The V gene's germline CDR1 is SGHRS and CDR2 YFSETQ. The CDR3 consists of 17 residues.

The V gene is TRBV28, the J gene TRBJ2-5; D gene unclear. From germline, CDR1 is MDHEN and CDR2 SYDVKM. The CDR3 loop spans 13 amino acids. Deletions cut 7 bases from V and 4 bases from J, with 13 bases between. The CDR3 protein is CASTEGGRETQYF. The CDR3, as DNA: TGTGCCAGCACCGAAGGCGGTCGAGAGACCCAGTACTTC.

This chain links TRBV5-4 with TRBJ2-7, with 9 bases fitting TRBD1. The CDR3 length is 15 residues. Germline assignment: CDR1 SGHNT and CDR2 YYREEE (reference sequence). Trimming took 0 bases from V and 3 from J; bases not matched to a gene: 4. CDR3 nucleotide sequence: TGTGCCAGCAGCTTGGGGGGACAGGGCCTCTACGAGCAGTACTTC. It specifies CASSLGGQGLYEQYF. The full variable domain, its missing parts supplied by reference TRBV5-4 and TRBJ2-7, is ETGVTQSPTHLIKTRGQQVTLRCSSQSGHNTVSWYQQALGQGPQFIFQYYREEENGRGNFPPRFSGLQFPNYSSELNVNALELDDSALYLCASSLGGQGLYEQYFGPGTRLTVT.

The chain links TRBV7-2 to TRBJ2-3; tentative D call: TRBD2 (6 bases). Between the trimmed V and J ends, which lost 3 bases and 8 bases, there was a span of 6 bases. The CDR3 totals 11 residues. Germline V gives CDR1 SGHTA, CDR2 FQGNSA. This CDR3 reads CASSLGGTQYF. CDR3 coding DNA: TGTGCCAGCAGCTTGGGAGGTACGCAGTATTTT.

J is TRBJ2-1 and V is TRBV6-1; 15 nucleotides match TRBD2. The germline V gene encodes CDR1 MNHNS and CDR2 SASEGT. The CDR3 contains 17 residues. After removal of 3 bases from V and 7 bases from J, the junction contained 7 bases not matched to a gene. The CDR3 spells CASSDPGGTSGRNEQFF. For the CDR3, the DNA is TGTGCCAGCAGTGACCCTGGCGGGACTAGCGGGAGGAATGAGCAGTTCTTC.

The rearrangement joins TRBV9 to TRBJ2-2, with 7 bases that match TRBD1. The junction had 1 base not matched to a gene; V was cut back by 5 bases and J by 0 bases. The CDR3 is 14 amino acids. Per germline, CDR1 SGDLS and CDR2 YYNGEE. The CDR3 DNA follows: TGTGCCAGCAGGGGACAGACGAACACCGGGGAGCTGTTTTTT. Amino acid sequence: CASRGQTNTGELFF.

This clone was observed a handful of times. The CDR3 is CPGRSGRWNEQFF. DNA of the CDR3: TGTCCCGGTCGTAGCGGGCGATGGAATGAGCAGTTCTTC. J is TRBJ2-1 and V is TRBV19; 7 bases map to TRBD2. Germline lookup yields CDR1 LNHDA and CDR2 SQIVND (reference sequence). The CDR3 loop spans 13 amino acids.

The chain recombines TRBV6-6 with TRBJ2-4, with D perhaps being TRBD1 or TRBD2 (5 bases each). The CDR3 is 16 amino acids. Per the germline V gene, CDR1 is MNHNY and CDR2 is SVGAGI (reference sequence). V lost 6 bases to trimming and J lost 0 bases, with 15 bases between them. CDR3: CASRDGAVLAKNIQYF. The CDR3 DNA follows: TGTGCCAGCAGAGACGGGGCAGTTCTAGCCAAAAACATTCAGTACTTC.